These 17 T cell receptor beta chains were all obtained from the same sample, sequenced in a study of T cells in Graves' hyperthyroidism and ophthalmopathy. TCR beta CDR3 regions were amplified from RNA transcripts. Carried out on the TCR CDR3, a first-round RT-PCR used the HTBI primer set. TCRdb reprocessed the multiplex PCR reads via MiXCR and lists one record per CDR3 protein. The sample has about 420,000 distinct CDR3 sequences; about a sixth are singletons. Sequencing was performed on blood. These receptors were collected from a young woman with Graves' hyperthyroidism.

At least ten counts were recorded for this clonotype. The V call is TRBV12-3 or TRBV12-4, the J call TRBJ2-1; 14 bases are a match to TRBD2. Losses at the gene ends were 4 bases for V and 7 bases for J; bases not matched to a gene: 9. The CDR3 covers 17 residues. The CDR3 nucleotides read TGTGCCAGCAGTTCGCACGGACTAGCGGGAGGATTAAATGAGCAGTTCTTC. It encodes CASSSHGLAGGLNEQFF.

As for this clonotype: Given a much more abundant clone one base away, this may be a read error. The chain recombines TRBV4-1 with TRBJ2-7; D ambiguous. V was shortened by 0 bases and J by 0 bases, with 6 bases between the two germline ends. This CDR3 has 14 residues. CDR1 and CDR2 (germline): MGHRA, YSYEKL. The chain's CDR3 is CASSQDPYSYEQYF. The CDR3 bases are TGCGCCAGCAGCCAAGATCCGTACTCCTACGAGCAGTACTTC.

The chain links TRBV10-2 to TRBJ2-3; TRBD2 matches at 9 bases. Germline V gene sequence: CDR1 WSHSY, CDR2 SAAADI. The CDR3 runs to 15 residues. The V segment lost 8 bases and the J segment 4 bases; nucleotides outside the gene matches: 10. DNA for the CDR3: TGCGCCAGCTCCCCAGCGGGAGGAGGTGCAGATACGCAGTATTTT. Protein sequence: CASSPAGGGADTQYF.

The genes are TRBV5-1 and TRBJ2-3; unclear D gene. Deletions cut 4 bases from V and 2 bases from J, with 11 bases between. CDR3 length equals 14 residues. Germline assignment: CDR1 SGHRS and CDR2 YFSETQ. CDR3 bases: TGCGCCAGCAGCCCCCAGCAGGACACAGATACGCAGTATTTT. Translation: CASSPQQDTDTQYF.

The chain combines TRBV11-2 with TRBJ2-5; 8 nucleotides agree with TRBD1. This CDR3 region has 15 residues. Losses at the gene ends were 4 bases for V and 2 bases for J; bases not matched to a gene: 6. In germline, CDR1 is SGHAT, CDR2 FQNNGV. The CDR3 protein is CASSSRDRTQETQYF. For the CDR3, the DNA is TGTGCCAGCAGCTCCCGGGACAGGACGCAAGAGACCCAGTACTTC.

Concerning this clonotype itself: This could be a read error, since a much larger clone is one nucleotide away. V gene TRBV9 combines with J gene TRBJ1-2, with D unclear. Germline values: CDR1 SGDLS, CDR2 YYNGEE. With 3 bases removed from V and 12 bases from J, the gap between germline ends came to 18 bases. CDR3 size: 13 residues. The CDR3 coding sequence is TGTGCCAGCAGCGGACGAGGGAACGACGGCCACACCTTC. As protein: CASSGRGNDGHTF.

This clonotype was found many times. J is TRBJ1-2 and V is TRBV4-2, with D tentatively TRBD1 (5 bases). The V gene lost 3 bases and the J gene lost 3 bases, with 14 bases spanning the gap. CDR1 is LGHNA, CDR2 YNFKEQ, per germline. The CDR3 totals 15 residues. The CDR3, as DNA: TGTGCCAGCAGCCAGTCCCCCAGGGAGTACTATGGCTACACCTTC. Translating it yields CASSQSPREYYGYTF.

With respect to this clonotype: A clone one base away is much larger, so this may be a read error. This chain links TRBV6-2 or TRBV6-3 with TRBJ2-7; the D gene is possibly TRBD2 (6 bases). Germline CDR1 reads MNHEY; CDR2 reads SVGEGT. The CDR3 spans 15 residues. The CDR3 loop is CASGYSSEVRGEQYF. CDR3 bases: TGTGCCAGCGGTTACTCTAGCGAGGTTAGGGGCGAGCAGTACTTC.

Many counts were recorded for this clonotype. V gene TRBV3-1 combines with J gene TRBJ2-1; D ambiguous. Trimming left V 5 bases short and J 4 bases short, with 15 bases between. The length of the CDR3 is 15 residues. CDR1 and CDR2 (germline): LGHDT, YNNKEL (reference sequence). This CDR3 reads CASSALVATYNEQFF. Here the CDR3 DNA reads TGTGCCAGCAGCGCTTTGGTTGCAACATACAATGAGCAGTTCTTC.

This clonotype appeared many times. This chain joins TRBV6-4 and TRBJ2-3; TRBD2 agrees at 12 bases. The CDR3 is made up of 16 amino acids. The V segment lost 0 bases and the J segment 3 bases; nucleotides outside the gene matches: 1. Germline CDR1 and CDR2: MRHNA and SNTAGT. Written as DNA, the CDR3 is TGTGCCAGCAGTGACTCCGGGACTAGCGGGACAGATACGCAGTATTTT. Protein: CASSDSGTSGTDTQYF.

This chain links TRBV19 with TRBJ2-7, with D tentatively TRBD1 (7 bases). The CDR3 runs 15 residues. The V end lost 1 base, the J end lost 3 bases, and 13 bases lay between the germline ends. The germline V gene has CDR1 LNHDA and CDR2 SQIVND (reference sequence). CDR3 sequence reads: CASSIGGRGDYEQYF. The CDR3 DNA follows: TGTGCCAGTAGTATAGGGGGCAGGGGGGACTACGAGCAGTACTTC.

CDR3 in amino acids: CASSPIWRANVLTF. In DNA, the CDR3 is TGTGCCAGTAGTCCCATCTGGAGGGCCAACGTCCTGACTTTC. The chain recombines TRBV19 with TRBJ2-6; D unresolved. Trimming took off 5 bases at V and 5 bases at J, with 10 bases between the two ends. Per germline, CDR1 LNHDA and CDR2 SQIVND (reference sequence). CDR3 size: 14 residues.

This clonotype was found a few times. This chain's CDR3 is CAWTFSNSLYEQYF. DNA of the CDR3: TGTGCCTGGACCTTTAGTAACTCCCTGTACGAGCAGTACTTC. This chain links TRBV30 with TRBJ2-7; D not resolved. V gave up 4 bases and J gave up 4 bases, with 17 bases separating them. The CDR3 is 14 residues long. Germline CDR1 and CDR2: GTSNPN and SVGIG (reference sequence).

In its sample, this clonotype was seen many times. This chain connects TRBV28 to TRBJ1-3; the match to TRBD1 covers 7 bases. The V gene's germline CDR1 is MDHEN and CDR2 SYDVKM. The CDR3 extends over 17 amino acids. J lost 0 bases, V lost 6 bases, and 11 bases had no gene match. The CDR3 nucleotides are TGTGCCAGCAGACAGGGACAGACCGTTGTCTCTGGAAACACCATATATTTT. This sequence encodes CASRQGQTVVSGNTIYF.

This clonotype was observed many times. The chain couples TRBV27 to TRBJ2-5, with a weak D call TRBD1 (5 bases). This CDR3 spans 15 amino acids. The germline V gene encodes CDR1 MNHEY and CDR2 SMNVEV (reference sequence). V was clipped by 4 bases and J by 4 bases, with 16 bases between them. The CDR3 region has the DNA TGTGCCAGCAGTTCCATGTCAGGGATGGGAGAGACCCAGTACTTC. Its translation is CASSSMSGMGETQYF.

V gene TRBV2 combines with J gene TRBJ1-2, with D possibly being TRBD1 (6 bases). Germline loops: CDR1 SNHLY, CDR2 FYNNEI. This CDR3 region has 15 residues. V was pared by 3 bases and J by 4 bases, with 15 bases between. CDR3 residues: CASSDLGRGTYGYTF. CDR3 nucleotide sequence: TGTGCCAGCAGTGATCTCGGCAGGGGTACCTATGGCTACACCTTC.

V and J are TRBV19 and TRBJ1-4, with D perhaps TRBD1 (5 bases). The CDR3 has 13 amino acids. The V gene's germline CDR1 is LNHDA and CDR2 SQIVND (reference sequence). The V end was cut by 4 bases, the J end by 8 bases, with 11 bases between. For the CDR3, the DNA is TGTGCCAGTAGTAGCGGGTGGGGCGAAAAACTGTTTTTT. Protein product: CASSSGWGEKLFF.